This T cell receptor beta chain was captured in a study of shared clonotypes between healthy human individuals. Turning to the study itself: Each donor's CD8 memory used one plate, CD8 naive two, each CD4 subset three.

The CDR3 runs to 19 residues. Germline assignment: CDR1 MGHRA and CDR2 YSYEKL. The V gene end was trimmed by 0 bases and the J gene end by 4 bases; junction bases not matched to a gene: 17. Sequencing was performed with immunoSEQ multiplex PCR; in TCRdb, only in-frame clones are kept and a portion is missing. Among under 600,000 clones, roughly 95% were seen once, and the ten largest hold 0.05% to 0.07%. Sequencing used naive CD4+ T cells sorted from blood. Documented subset: CD45RA+ positively selected. This clonotype was obtained from a woman in her 30s in good health. This chain uses TRBV4-1 with TRBJ2-7, with 8 bases aligning to TRBD1. The DNA of the CDR3 is TGCGCCAGCAGCCAAGACCCCGGACAGGGTATAGGGACTTTGTACGAGCAGTACTTC. This gives the protein CASSQDPGQGIGTLYEQYF.